This TCR beta chain appears in the sequencing data of a study of blood T cell repertoires in COVID-19 (dated by TCRdb to 2018 to 2021). In the study overall: The collaborator samples originated in the United States, Italy and Spain and spanned the acute and convalescent phases of COVID-19. The prospective study material was composed of cDNA or gDNA derived from T cells, B-cell-depleted T cells, or PBMCs. Deeply sampled blood TCRbeta repertoires from subjects exposed to, actively infected with, or recovered from COVID-19 were included in the dataset. The repertoires were made available in a free public database intended to serve as a resource for research on the immune response to SARS-CoV-2. Samples came from the ongoing ImmuneRACE study (first 160 participants) plus 1,254 subjects from 6 global collaborators. Sample metadata almost always included a de-identified subject ID, COVID-19 status, age in years and sex. HLA class I and class II types, where available, came from metadata supplied by the sample provider rather than from assay-based typing. General conclusions and limits of the study: Clinical and demographic metadata were provided uncurated, with the amount varying by source and participant.

TCRbeta CDR3 regions were amplified from genomic DNA by means of the immunoSEQ Assay, a bias-controlled multiplex PCR. Under the source paper's analysis protocol: Within the assay, amplification of reference gene primers was used to estimate how many nucleated cells each sample contained. Sequence reads were collapsed and filtered to measure the absolute abundance of every unique TCRbeta CDR3 rearrangement. For each sample, productive Simpson clonality was calculated as the square root of Simpson's diversity index across productive rearrangements. TCRdb obtained this table from immuneACCESS and retained in-frame rearrangements with V and J assigned. These tables miss some clones; where compared with another copy, unresolved V genes account for less than half of the shortfall, and the remainder is unexplained. V and J calls and clone size come straight from that table; D and trimming were deduced from the DNA. The sample data list tens of thousands of clones, and about four fifths of these were observed just once. In total, the top ten clones hold roughly 6.7% of the sample.

Concerning this clone itself: The clone's antigen remains unknown. Base qualities are not recorded, but no much larger clone differs from it by a single base.

At one collaborating source in Seattle, patients were enrolled during active infection and were followed longitudinally through the course of disease. Whole blood was collected in K2EDTA tubes by collaborating institutions according to the institutions' own protocols. For TCRbeta analysis, collaborators shipped samples as frozen whole blood, isolated PBMCs, or DNA extracted from either of those sample types. Spanning cysteine to phenylalanine, the CDR3 consists of 16 amino acids. Just the 48-base CDR3 DNA is kept, in frame starting at base 1. V and J are trimmed by 2 bases and 8 bases, and the gene matches miss 10 bases of the junction. According to the germline V gene, CDR1 reads SGHTA and CDR2 reads FQGNSA.

The rearranged chain carries TRBV7-2 and TRBJ2-2; 8 of the junction bases match TRBD2. Sequenced input: peripheral blood. The TCR comes from a man aged 70 or older with COVID-19, enrolled during active disease. The CDR3 protein is CASSLTEIGGRGELFF. In nucleotides, the sequence is TGTGCCAGCAGCTTAACTGAGATAGGCGGGAGGGGGGAGCTGTTTTTT.